One and the same sample provided the 28 T cell receptor beta chains below, sequenced in a study of a mutant IDH1 vaccine in newly diagnosed glioma. The data were produced by immunoSEQ multiplex PCR, yet TCRdb's version contains in-frame clones alone and is incomplete. Seen here are about 51,000 clones, 78% observed once, and the top ten hold roughly 5.6%. These receptors' targets are unknown. Regarding time point: week 5, during vaccination. All doses held 300 ug of mutant IDH1 20-mer peptide, with topical imiquimod. The sequences come from PBMCs, collected from a glioma patient whose treatment included an IDH1 peptide vaccine. The receptor source for this set is a man between 50 and 59 years old with glioma.

The chain recombines TRBV30 with TRBJ1-5; D is possibly TRBD1 (6 bases). The CDR3 has 14 amino acids. Germline CDR1 and CDR2: GTSNPN and SVGIG (reference sequence). The V end lost 2 bases, the J end lost 7 bases, and 15 bases lay between the germline ends. In DNA, the CDR3 is TGTGCCTGGAGTCTAACAGGGTTAGGCCAGCCCCAGCATTTT. Its protein product is CAWSLTGLGQPQHF. The full variable domain, completed using reference TRBV30 and TRBJ1-5, is SQTIHQWPATLVQPVGSPLSLECTVEGTSNPNLYWYRQAAGRGLQLLFYSVGIGQISSEVPQNLSASRPQDRQFILSSKKLLLSDSGFYLCAWSLTGLGQPQHFGDGTRLSIL.

The genes are TRBV4-3 and TRBJ2-2; D not resolved. CDR1 LGHNA and CDR2 YSLEER come from the germline V gene. Trimming shortened V by 0 bases and J by 5 bases, and 1 base separated the two germline ends. The CDR3 covers 12 residues. The CDR3 spells CASSQDTGELFF. DNA for the CDR3: TGCGCCAGCAGCCAAGATACCGGGGAGCTGTTTTTT.

V is TRBV10-3 and J is TRBJ2-7; TRBD2 agrees at 7 bases. The V gene's germline CDR1 is ENHRY and CDR2 SYGVKD. The V and J ends lost 6 bases and 3 bases, in that order; junction bases with no gene match: 5. This CDR3 has 13 amino acids. The CDR3 region has the DNA TGTGCCATCAGCGCGGGAGATTTCTACGAGCAGTACTTC. It specifies CAISAGDFYEQYF.

J is TRBJ1-2 and V is TRBV19, with a tentative D call TRBD1 (6 bases). The germline V gene encodes CDR1 LNHDA and CDR2 SQIVND (reference sequence). The CDR3 runs to 16 residues. With 3 bases removed from V and 6 bases from J, the gap between germline ends came to 20 bases. The CDR3 DNA sequence: TGTGCCAGTAGTATCGAGAAGGGGGTCAGGGGCAATGGCTACACCTTC. Translation: CASSIEKGVRGNGYTF.

V usage is TRBV5-1 and J usage is TRBJ1-2; tentatively, D is TRBD1 (6 bases). The germline V gene encodes CDR1 SGHRS and CDR2 YFSETQ. V gave up 0 bases and J gave up 4 bases, with 10 bases separating them. The CDR3 covers 14 residues. Here the CDR3 reads CASSLGQEIYGYTF. CDR3 nucleotides: TGCGCCAGCAGCTTGGGACAGGAGATCTATGGCTACACCTTC.

This chain connects TRBV15 to TRBJ2-3; D gene uncertain. CDR1 and CDR2 from the germline V gene are LNHNV and YYDKDF (reference sequence). Trimming stripped 5 bases from V and 2 bases from J, with 5 bases between. This CDR3 is 12 amino acids long. CDR3 loop: CATSAATDTQYF. The CDR3 DNA is TGTGCCACCAGCGCGGCCACAGATACGCAGTATTTT.

The V gene is TRBV28, the J gene TRBJ2-7, with D tentatively TRBD1 or TRBD2 (7 bases each). The V and J ends lost 1 base and 0 bases respectively, with 16 bases between them. CDR1 is MDHEN, CDR2 SYDVKM, per germline. The CDR3 covers 17 residues. The CDR3 loop is CASSLFGGTASSYEQYF. The CDR3 nucleotides are TGTGCCAGCAGTTTATTCGGGGGGACAGCGAGCTCCTACGAGCAGTACTTC.

This clone was counted once. V usage is TRBV4-2 and J usage is TRBJ1-6, with 7 nucleotides matching TRBD1. The CDR3 has 14 amino acids. The germline V gene encodes CDR1 LGHNA and CDR2 YNFKEQ. V shed 5 bases and J 10 bases; nucleotides not matched to a gene: 8. Here the CDR3 reads CASSSTGVRSPLHF. DNA of the CDR3: TGTGCCAGCAGCTCAACAGGGGTAAGATCACCCCTCCACTTT.

This rearrangement joins TRBV27 to TRBJ2-1, with D unresolved. V lost 3 bases to trimming and J lost 7 bases, with 10 bases between them. The CDR3 runs 13 residues. Germline lookup yields CDR1 MNHEY and CDR2 SMNVEV (reference sequence). CDR3 protein: CASSFLDRNEQFF. The CDR3, as DNA: TGTGCCAGCAGTTTCCTCGACCGAAATGAGCAGTTCTTC.

The V and J genes are TRBV7-9 and TRBJ2-2, with 7 bases that match TRBD1. Germline lookup yields CDR1 SEHNR and CDR2 FQNEAQ (reference sequence). This CDR3 has 15 residues. J lost 4 bases, V lost 5 bases, and 7 bases had no gene match. The CDR3 loop reads CASSTTGTVTGELFF. For the CDR3, the DNA is TGTGCCAGCAGCACGACCGGGACAGTCACCGGGGAGCTGTTTTTT.

The genes are TRBV7-9 and TRBJ2-7; 7 nucleotides align to TRBD2. There are 12 residues in the CDR3. V dropped 6 bases and J dropped 7; count of bases not matched to a gene: 6. In germline, CDR1 is SEHNR, CDR2 FQNEAQ (reference sequence). For the CDR3, the DNA is TGTGCCAGCAGACCCGGCGGGGGAGAGCAGTACTTC. Its protein product is CASRPGGGEQYF.

This clone was counted only a few times. The V call is TRBV2, the J call TRBJ1-4, with D possibly matching TRBD1 (5 bases). V was pared by 6 bases and J by 4 bases, with 12 bases between. Germline values: CDR1 SNHLY, CDR2 FYNNEI. This CDR3 contains 14 residues. This CDR3 is CASSLGLNNEKLFF. CDR3 in DNA: TGTGCCAGCAGCCTGGGACTGAATAATGAAAAACTGTTTTTT.

This clone was found once. Mismatch with germline at one junction end may stem from a read error. The rearrangement uses TRBV9 and TRBJ2-2, with D hard to call. The CDR3 has 15 amino acids. Germline V lookup: CDR1 SGDLS, CDR2 YYNGEE. The CDR3 coding sequence is TGTGCCAGCAGCGTAGACGGATCGAAAACCGGGGAGCTGTTTTTT. It yields the protein CASSVDGSKTGELFF.

The rearrangement uses TRBV29-1 and TRBJ2-2, with TRBD1 matching over 11 bases. Germline V gene data show CDR1 as SQVTM and CDR2 as ANQGSEA. The CDR3 extends over 12 amino acids. Trimming cost V 7 bases and J 6 bases; bases outside gene matches: 1. Here the CDR3 reads CSGGQGAGELFF. CDR3 coding DNA: TGCAGCGGGGGACAGGGGGCCGGGGAGCTGTTTTTT.

The chain links TRBV4-1 to TRBJ1-5; possibly TRBD1 for D (5 bases). V lost 0 bases, J lost 0 bases, and 9 bases lay in between. The CDR3 is 16 residues long. Germline loops: CDR1 MGHRA, CDR2 YSYEKL. CDR3 nucleotide sequence: TGCGCCAGCAGCCAAGAACAGGCTTATAGCAATCAGCCCCAGCATTTT. The encoded protein is CASSQEQAYSNQPQHF.

The chain is built from TRBV30 and TRBJ1-1; unclear D gene. This CDR3 has 11 residues. CDR1 is GTSNPN and CDR2 is SVGIG in the germline V gene (reference sequence). V lost 4 bases and J 1 base, leaving 4 bases between the germline ends. CDR3 loop: CAWKENTEAFF. In DNA, the CDR3 is TGTGCCTGGAAGGAGAACACTGAAGCTTTCTTT.

This chain links TRBV9 with TRBJ2-5, with TRBD1 matching over 8 bases. CDR3 length: 13 residues. The germline V gene encodes CDR1 SGDLS and CDR2 YYNGEE. Germline trimming cut 3 bases from V and 5 bases from J; bases unmatched to any gene: 3. The CDR3 DNA is TGTGCCAGCAGCGAGAGGGACAGGGAGACCCAGTACTTC. It codes for CASSERDRETQYF.

The genes are TRBV5-1 and TRBJ2-1; TRBD1 is a possible D gene (5 bases). Trimming took off 7 bases at V and 3 bases at J, with 8 bases between the two ends. The CDR3 totals 12 residues. Germline assignment: CDR1 SGHRS and CDR2 YFSETQ. The CDR3 reads CASSTDYNEQFF. The CDR3 DNA reads TGCGCCAGCTCGACAGACTACAATGAGCAGTTCTTC.

This clone was seen a single time. The V gene is TRBV5-1, the J gene TRBJ1-2; TRBD1 matches 10 bases. Germline V lookup: CDR1 SGHRS, CDR2 YFSETQ. J gave up 1 base and V 4 bases, and 4 bases lay outside the gene matches. The CDR3 totals 15 residues. The CDR3, as DNA: TGCGCCAGCAGCCCGGGACAGGGGAATAACTATGGCTACACCTTC. Protein sequence: CASSPGQGNNYGYTF. Based on the CDR3 plus reference TRBV5-1 and TRBJ1-2, the full variable domain is KAGVTQTPRYLIKTRGQQVTLSCSPISGHRSVSWYQQTPGQGLQFLFEYFSETQRNKGNFPGRFSGRQFSNSRSEMNVSTLELGDSALYLCASSPGQGNNYGYTFGSGTRLTVV.

The rearrangement joins TRBV27 to TRBJ2-1; perhaps TRBD1 as D (5 bases). The germline V gene has CDR1 MNHEY and CDR2 SMNVEV (reference sequence). The length of the CDR3 is 13 residues. The V end lost 6 bases, the J end lost 5 bases, and 11 bases lay between the germline ends. CDR3 nucleotide sequence: TGTGCCAGCAGGGGGCCGTCCAACAATGAGCAGTTCTTC. It yields the protein CASRGPSNNEQFF.

The rearrangement uses TRBV7-2 and TRBJ1-5; D uncertain. The ends were cut back, 3 bases at V and 2 bases at J, with 11 bases in the middle. The length of the CDR3 is 15 residues. Germline V lookup: CDR1 SGHTA, CDR2 FQGNSA. The DNA of the CDR3 is TGTGCCAGCAGCTTGAGTGGGGTAGGCAATCAGCCCCAGCATTTT. Protein product: CASSLSGVGNQPQHF.

V usage is TRBV18 and J usage is TRBJ1-4; TRBD1 might be the D (5 bases). The germline V gene encodes CDR1 KGHSH and CDR2 LQKENI. The V gene lost 5 bases and the J gene lost 5 bases, with 15 bases spanning the gap. This CDR3 region has 15 residues. CDR3 amino acids: CASSALGTKNEKLFF. The CDR3 nucleotides are TGTGCCAGCTCAGCGCTCGGGACGAAGAATGAAAAACTGTTTTTT.

The chain has TRBV7-2 and TRBJ1-2; D is unresolved. The germline V gene has CDR1 SGHTA and CDR2 FQGNSA. The germline V and J ends were trimmed by 3 bases and 2 bases, with 10 bases remaining between them. The CDR3 length is 14 residues. The CDR3: CASSLASANYGYTF. The CDR3 nucleotides are TGTGCCAGCAGCTTGGCAAGTGCAAACTATGGCTACACCTTC.

The chain is built from TRBV7-8 and TRBJ2-7; 8 bases map to TRBD1. The germline gives CDR1 SGHVS, CDR2 FQNEAQ. J gave up 7 bases and V 5 bases, and 10 bases lay outside the gene matches. The CDR3 extends over 14 amino acids. The CDR3 DNA reads as TGTGCCAGCAGCCCCCCGGACAGGGTCGGGGAGCAGTACTTC. This sequence encodes CASSPPDRVGEQYF.

The rearrangement links TRBV30 to TRBJ2-3, with 8 bases identical to TRBD2. V lost 3 bases to trimming and J lost 1 base; unmatched junction nucleotides: 6. There are 15 residues in the CDR3. The germline gives CDR1 GTSNPN, CDR2 SVGIG (reference sequence). CDR3: CAWRGAGAGTDTQYF. In DNA, the CDR3 is TGTGCCTGGAGGGGAGCGGGGGCCGGCACAGATACGCAGTATTTT.

The J gene is TRBJ1-2, the V gene TRBV5-1, with D hard to call. Between the trimmed V and J ends, which lost 9 bases and 6 bases, there was a span of 18 bases. The germline V gene has CDR1 SGHRS and CDR2 YFSETQ. The CDR3 sequence is 13 residues long. The CDR3 loop is CATGRAGSDGYTF. The CDR3 nucleotides are TGCGCCACCGGGAGAGCGGGGTCGGATGGCTACACCTTC.

The chain employs TRBV20-1 and TRBJ2-5; D possibly corresponds to TRBD1 (5 bases). Looked up from germline, CDR1 is DFQATT and CDR2 is SNEGSKA (reference sequence). The V gene lost 1 base and the J gene lost 10 bases, with 10 bases spanning the gap. The CDR3 runs 11 residues. The CDR3 is CSARGGVDQYF. As DNA, the CDR3 is TGCAGTGCTAGAGGGGGCGTCGACCAGTACTTC.

This chain connects TRBV11-1 to TRBJ1-1; TRBD1 is a possible D gene (5 bases). The CDR3 loop spans 13 amino acids. The V gene's germline CDR1 is SGHAT and CDR2 FQDESV (reference sequence). Trimming left V 0 bases short and J 10 bases short, with 12 bases between. In DNA form, the CDR3 reads TGTGCCAGCAGCTTAGCGGGGCCCTTCAGAGCTTTCTTT. Translating gives CASSLAGPFRAFF.